This TCR beta chain was recovered during a study of cytomegalovirus exposure and HLA in healthy donors. Study-level background: Around 83% of more than 300 genotyped donors fell in the Caucasian-associated ancestry cluster.

Vbeta (60) and Jbeta (13) primers were used in the PCR. Here immunoSEQ multiplex PCR was the method, and the copy in TCRdb shows in-frame clones only, minus some. The sample lists roughly 78,000 clones; about 66% were seen once. This clone was seen only a few times. CDR3 length: 15 amino acids. Unmatched junction bases numbered 9, after V lost 8 bases and J lost 5 bases. CDR1 is MGHDK and CDR2 is SYGVNS in the germline V gene. This TCR came from a man aged 35 to 55 in good health and CMV-seropositive. Source material: PBMCs. V is TRBV25-1 and J is TRBJ1-6; 7 bases agree with TRBD1. CDR3 nucleotide sequence: TGTGCCAGCCAACGGACAGGAGGGGATAATTCACCCCTCCACTTT. Its protein is CASQRTGGDNSPLHF.